This T cell receptor beta chain was sequenced in a study of blood T cell repertoires in COVID-19. Sequencing was performed with immunoSEQ multiplex PCR; in TCRdb, only in-frame clones are kept and a portion is missing. The repertoire includes about 210,000 clones, almost 85% of them detected once, and around 2.5% sits in the top ten. The CDR3 totals 14 residues. Trimming left V 0 bases short and J 4 bases short, with 7 bases between. The germline V gene has CDR1 SGHTS and CDR2 YDEGEE. The clonotype was recovered from a woman aged 70-85 years with COVID-19, enrolled during active disease. Sequencing was carried out using peripheral blood. The genes are TRBV5-8 and TRBJ1-4; D is undetermined. The chain's CDR3 is CASSLGGSNEKLFF. The CDR3 DNA sequence: TGTGCCAGCAGCTTGGGAGGGAGTAATGAAAAACTGTTTTTT.